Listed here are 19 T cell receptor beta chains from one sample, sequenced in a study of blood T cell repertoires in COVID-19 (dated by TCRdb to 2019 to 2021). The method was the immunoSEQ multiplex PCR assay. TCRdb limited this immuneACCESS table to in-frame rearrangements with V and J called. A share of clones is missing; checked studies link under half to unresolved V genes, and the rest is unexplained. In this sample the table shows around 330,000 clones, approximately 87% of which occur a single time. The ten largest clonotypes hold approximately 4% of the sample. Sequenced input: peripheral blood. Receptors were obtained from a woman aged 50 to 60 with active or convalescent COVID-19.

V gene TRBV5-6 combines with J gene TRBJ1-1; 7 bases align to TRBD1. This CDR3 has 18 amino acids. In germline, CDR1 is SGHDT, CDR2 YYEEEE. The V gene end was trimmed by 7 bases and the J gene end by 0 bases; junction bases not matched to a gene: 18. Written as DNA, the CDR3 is TGTGCCAGCTCCAGGGGGAAAAACAGGCGGCACATGAACACTGAAGCTTTCTTT. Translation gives CASSRGKNRRHMNTEAFF.

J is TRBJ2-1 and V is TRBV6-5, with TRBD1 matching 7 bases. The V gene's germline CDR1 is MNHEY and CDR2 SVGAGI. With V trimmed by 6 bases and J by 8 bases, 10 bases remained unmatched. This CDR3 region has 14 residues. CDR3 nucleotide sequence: TGTGCCAGCAGAACAGAGACAGGGCGCGATGAGCAGTTCTTC. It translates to CASRTETGRDEQFF.

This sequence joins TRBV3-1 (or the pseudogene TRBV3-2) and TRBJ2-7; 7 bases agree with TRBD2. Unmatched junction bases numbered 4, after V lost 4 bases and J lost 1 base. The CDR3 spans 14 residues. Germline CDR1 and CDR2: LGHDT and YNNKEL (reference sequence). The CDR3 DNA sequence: TGTGCCAGCAGCCCGAGGGGACTATCCTACGAGCAGTACTTC. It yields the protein CASSPRGLSYEQYF.

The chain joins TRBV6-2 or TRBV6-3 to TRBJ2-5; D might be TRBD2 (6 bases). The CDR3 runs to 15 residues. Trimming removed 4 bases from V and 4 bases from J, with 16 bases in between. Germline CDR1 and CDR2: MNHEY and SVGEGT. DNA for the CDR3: TGTGCCAGCAGTTCATGGCAGGGAGGCCGAGAGACCCAGTACTTC. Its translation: CASSSWQGGRETQYF.

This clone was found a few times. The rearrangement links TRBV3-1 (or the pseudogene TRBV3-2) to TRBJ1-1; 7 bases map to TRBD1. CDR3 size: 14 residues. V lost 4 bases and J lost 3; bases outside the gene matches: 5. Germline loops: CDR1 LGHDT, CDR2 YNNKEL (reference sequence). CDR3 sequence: CASSPRQGYTEAFF. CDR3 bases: TGTGCCAGCAGCCCCCGACAGGGATACACTGAAGCTTTCTTT.

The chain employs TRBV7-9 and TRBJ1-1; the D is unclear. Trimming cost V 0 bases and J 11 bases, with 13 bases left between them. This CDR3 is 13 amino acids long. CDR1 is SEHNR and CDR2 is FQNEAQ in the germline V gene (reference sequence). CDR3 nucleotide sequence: TGTGCCAGCAGCTTAGCAGGCTCGGGGTTTGCTTTCTTT. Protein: CASSLAGSGFAFF.

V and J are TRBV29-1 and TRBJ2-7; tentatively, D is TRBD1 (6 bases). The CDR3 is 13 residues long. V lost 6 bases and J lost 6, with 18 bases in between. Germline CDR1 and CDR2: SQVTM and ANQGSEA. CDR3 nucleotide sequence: TGCAGCGTGTCGTTCGTGGCAGGGGCCGAGCAGTACTTC. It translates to CSVSFVAGAEQYF.

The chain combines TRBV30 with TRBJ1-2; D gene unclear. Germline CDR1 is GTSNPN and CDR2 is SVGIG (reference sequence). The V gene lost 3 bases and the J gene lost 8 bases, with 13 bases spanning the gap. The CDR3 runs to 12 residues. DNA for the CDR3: TGTGCCTGGAGATTTTTAGCGGAGGGCTACACCTTC. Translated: CAWRFLAEGYTF. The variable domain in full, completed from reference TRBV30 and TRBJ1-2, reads SQTIHQWPATLVQPVGSPLSLECTVEGTSNPNLYWYRQAAGRGLQLLFYSVGIGQISSEVPQNLSASRPQDRQFILSSKKLLLSDSGFYLCAWRFLAEGYTFGSGTRLTVV.

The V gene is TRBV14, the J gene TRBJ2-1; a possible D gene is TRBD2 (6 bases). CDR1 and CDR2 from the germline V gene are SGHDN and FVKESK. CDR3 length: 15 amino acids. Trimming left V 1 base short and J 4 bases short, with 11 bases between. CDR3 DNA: TGTGCCAGCAGCCAAGTTAGCGGAGCTTACAATGAGCAGTTCTTC. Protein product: CASSQVSGAYNEQFF.

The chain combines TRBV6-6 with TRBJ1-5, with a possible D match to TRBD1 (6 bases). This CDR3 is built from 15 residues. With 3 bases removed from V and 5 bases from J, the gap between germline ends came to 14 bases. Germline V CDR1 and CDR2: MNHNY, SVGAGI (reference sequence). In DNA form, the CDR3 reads TGTGCCAGCAGTTATTGGCCTAAGGGGGATCAGCCCCAGCATTTT. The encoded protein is CASSYWPKGDQPQHF.

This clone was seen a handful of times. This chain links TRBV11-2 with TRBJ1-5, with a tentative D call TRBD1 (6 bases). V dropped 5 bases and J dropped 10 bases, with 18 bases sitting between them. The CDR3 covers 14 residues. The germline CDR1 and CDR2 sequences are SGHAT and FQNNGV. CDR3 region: CASSRTGNSSPQHF. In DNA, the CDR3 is TGTGCCAGCAGCCGAACAGGGAACTCTTCCCCCCAGCATTTT.

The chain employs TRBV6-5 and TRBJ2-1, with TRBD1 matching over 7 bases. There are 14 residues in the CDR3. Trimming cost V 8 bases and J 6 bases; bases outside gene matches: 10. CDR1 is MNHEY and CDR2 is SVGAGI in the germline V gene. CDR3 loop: CASVTGRSINEQFF. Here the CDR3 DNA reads TGTGCCAGCGTGACAGGGCGATCGATCAATGAGCAGTTCTTC.

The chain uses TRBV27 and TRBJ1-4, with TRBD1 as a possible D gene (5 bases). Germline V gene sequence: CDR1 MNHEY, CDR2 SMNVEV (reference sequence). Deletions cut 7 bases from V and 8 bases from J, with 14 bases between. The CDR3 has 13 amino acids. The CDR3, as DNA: TGTGCCAGCAAGGGCAGGGTCGGGGAAAAACTGTTTTTT. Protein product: CASKGRVGEKLFF.

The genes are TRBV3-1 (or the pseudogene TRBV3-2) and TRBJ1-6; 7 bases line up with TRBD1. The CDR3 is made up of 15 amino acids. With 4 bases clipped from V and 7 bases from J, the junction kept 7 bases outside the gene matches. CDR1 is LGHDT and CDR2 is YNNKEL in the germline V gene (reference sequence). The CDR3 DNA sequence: TGTGCCAGCAGCCTAATCCGGGACAGCAATTCACCCCTCCACTTT. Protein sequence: CASSLIRDSNSPLHF.

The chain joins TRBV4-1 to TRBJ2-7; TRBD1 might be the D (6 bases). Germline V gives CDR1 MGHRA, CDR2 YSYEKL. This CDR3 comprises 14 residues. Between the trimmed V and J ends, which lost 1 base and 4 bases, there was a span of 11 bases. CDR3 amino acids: CASSQASTGYEQYF. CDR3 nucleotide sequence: TGCGCCAGCAGCCAAGCCTCGACAGGTTACGAGCAGTACTTC.

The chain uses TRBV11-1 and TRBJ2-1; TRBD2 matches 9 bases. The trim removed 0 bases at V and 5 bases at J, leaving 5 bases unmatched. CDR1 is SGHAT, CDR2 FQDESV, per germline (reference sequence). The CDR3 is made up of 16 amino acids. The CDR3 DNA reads TGTGCCAGCAGCTTAGCTACTAGCGGGCGAAACAATGAGCAGTTCTTC. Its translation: CASSLATSGRNNEQFF. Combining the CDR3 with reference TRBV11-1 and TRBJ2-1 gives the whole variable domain EAEVAQSPRYKITEKSQAVAFWCDPISGHATLYWYRQILGQGPELLVQFQDESVVDDSQLPKDRFSAERLKGVDSTLKIQPAELGDSAMYLCASSLATSGRNNEQFFGPGTRLTVL.

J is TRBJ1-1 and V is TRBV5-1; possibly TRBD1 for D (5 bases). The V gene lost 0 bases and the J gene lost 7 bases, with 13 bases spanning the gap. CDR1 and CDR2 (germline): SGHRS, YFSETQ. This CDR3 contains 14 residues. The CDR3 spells CASSLVSGFIEAFF. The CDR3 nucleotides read TGCGCCAGCAGCTTGGTGTCAGGGTTTATTGAAGCTTTCTTT. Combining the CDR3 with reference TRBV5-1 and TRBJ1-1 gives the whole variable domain KAGVTQTPRYLIKTRGQQVTLSCSPISGHRSVSWYQQTPGQGLQFLFEYFSETQRNKGNFPGRFSGRQFSNSRSEMNVSTLELGDSALYLCASSLVSGFIEAFFGQGTRLTVV.

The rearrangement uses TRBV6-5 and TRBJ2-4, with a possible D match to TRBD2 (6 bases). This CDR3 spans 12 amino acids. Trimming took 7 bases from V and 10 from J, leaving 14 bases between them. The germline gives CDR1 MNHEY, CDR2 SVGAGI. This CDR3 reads CASIGGHLIQYF. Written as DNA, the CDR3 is TGTGCCAGCATCGGAGGGCACTTGATTCAGTACTTC.

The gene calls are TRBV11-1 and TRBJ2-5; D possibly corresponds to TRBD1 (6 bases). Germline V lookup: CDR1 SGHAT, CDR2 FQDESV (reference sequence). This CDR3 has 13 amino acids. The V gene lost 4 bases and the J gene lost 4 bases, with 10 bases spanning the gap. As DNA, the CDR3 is TGTGCCAGCAGCTCCGACAGGACAGAGACCCAGTACTTC. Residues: CASSSDRTETQYF.